The table lists the clone carrying this T cell receptor beta chain with a few counts. Its antigen is undetermined. The length of the CDR3 is 17 residues. Germline V gene data show CDR1 as LNHDA and CDR2 as SQIVND (reference sequence). The junction had 15 bases not matched to a gene; V was cut back by 4 bases and J by 6 bases. The isolated RNA, all of it, was reverse transcribed, so expressed TCRB transcripts were what got sequenced. The repertoire was sequenced with immunoSEQ multiplex PCR; TCRdb's copy has only in-frame clones and lacks some. The data show about 350,000 clones, around 20% seen once. These data come from a study of beta chain features in type 1 diabetes. Findings and caveats of the study: The influence of HLA type on TCRB rearrangement stayed undetermined. The naive, central memory and Treg TCRB repertoires of patients appeared to be more similar to one another than those of healthy donors.

This sequence was found in a woman between 18 and 29 years old in good health. Sequenced: naive CD4+ T cells from blood. The J gene is TRBJ2-1, the V gene TRBV19; the match to TRBD2 covers 7 bases. The CDR3 sequence: CASSTRGGGGSSNEQFF. CDR3 DNA sequence: TGTGCCAGTAGTACCCGAGGCGGTGGCGGGAGTAGCAATGAGCAGTTCTTC.